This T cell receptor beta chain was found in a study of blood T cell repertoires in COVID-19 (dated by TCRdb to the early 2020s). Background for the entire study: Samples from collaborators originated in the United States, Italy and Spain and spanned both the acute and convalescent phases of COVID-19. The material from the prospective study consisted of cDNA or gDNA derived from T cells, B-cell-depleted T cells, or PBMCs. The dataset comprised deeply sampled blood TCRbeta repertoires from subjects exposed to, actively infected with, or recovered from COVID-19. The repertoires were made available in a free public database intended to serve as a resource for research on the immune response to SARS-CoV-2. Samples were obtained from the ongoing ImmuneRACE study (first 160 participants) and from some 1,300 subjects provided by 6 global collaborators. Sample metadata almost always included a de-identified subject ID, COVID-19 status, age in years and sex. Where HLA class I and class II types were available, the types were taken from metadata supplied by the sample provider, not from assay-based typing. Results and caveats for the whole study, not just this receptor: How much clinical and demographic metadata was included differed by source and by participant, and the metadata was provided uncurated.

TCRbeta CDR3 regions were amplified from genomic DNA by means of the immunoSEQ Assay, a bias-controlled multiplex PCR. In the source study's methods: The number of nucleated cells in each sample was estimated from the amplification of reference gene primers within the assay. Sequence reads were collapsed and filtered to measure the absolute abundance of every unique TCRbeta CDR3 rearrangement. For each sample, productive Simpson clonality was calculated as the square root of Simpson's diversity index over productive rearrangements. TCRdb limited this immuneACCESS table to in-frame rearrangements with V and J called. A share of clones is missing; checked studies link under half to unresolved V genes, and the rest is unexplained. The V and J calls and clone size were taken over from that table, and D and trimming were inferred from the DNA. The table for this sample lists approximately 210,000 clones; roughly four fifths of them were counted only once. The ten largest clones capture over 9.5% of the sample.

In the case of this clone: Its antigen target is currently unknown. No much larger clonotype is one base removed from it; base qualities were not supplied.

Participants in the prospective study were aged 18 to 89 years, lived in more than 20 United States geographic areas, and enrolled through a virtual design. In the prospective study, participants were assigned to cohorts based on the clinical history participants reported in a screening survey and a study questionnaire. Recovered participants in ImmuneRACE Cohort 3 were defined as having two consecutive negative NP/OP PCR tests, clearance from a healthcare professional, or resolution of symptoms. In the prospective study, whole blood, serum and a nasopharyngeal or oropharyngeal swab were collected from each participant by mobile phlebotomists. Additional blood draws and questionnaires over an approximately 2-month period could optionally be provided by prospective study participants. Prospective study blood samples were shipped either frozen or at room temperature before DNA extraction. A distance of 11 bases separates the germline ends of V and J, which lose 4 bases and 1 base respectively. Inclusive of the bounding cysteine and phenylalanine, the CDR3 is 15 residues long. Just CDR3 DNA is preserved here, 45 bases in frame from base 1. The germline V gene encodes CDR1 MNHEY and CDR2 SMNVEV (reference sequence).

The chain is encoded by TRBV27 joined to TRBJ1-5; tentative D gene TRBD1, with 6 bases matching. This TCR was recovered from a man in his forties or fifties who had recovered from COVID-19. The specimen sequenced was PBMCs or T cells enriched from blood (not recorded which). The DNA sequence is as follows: TGTGCCAGCAGTTCACAGGGTTACAGCAATCAGCCCCAGCATTTT. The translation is CASSSQGYSNQPQHF.